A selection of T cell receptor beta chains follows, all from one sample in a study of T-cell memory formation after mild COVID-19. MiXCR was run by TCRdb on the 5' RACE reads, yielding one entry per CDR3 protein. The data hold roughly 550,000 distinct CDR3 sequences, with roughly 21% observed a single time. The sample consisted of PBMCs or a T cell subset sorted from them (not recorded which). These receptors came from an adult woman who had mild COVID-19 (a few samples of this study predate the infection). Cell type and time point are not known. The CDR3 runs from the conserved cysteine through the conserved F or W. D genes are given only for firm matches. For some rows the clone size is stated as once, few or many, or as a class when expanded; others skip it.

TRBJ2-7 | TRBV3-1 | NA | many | CASSQAGGTQYF | TGTGCCAGCAGCCAAGCTGGGGGGACACAGTACTTC
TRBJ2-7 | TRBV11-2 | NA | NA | CASSLIGTDEQYF | TGTGCCAGCAGCTTAATCGGTACCGACGAGCAGTACTTC
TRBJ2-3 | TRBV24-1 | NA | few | CATSDLNGAGNTDTQYF | TGTGCCACCAGTGATTTGAACGGAGCTGGAAACACAGATACGCAGTATTTT
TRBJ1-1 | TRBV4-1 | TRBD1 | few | CASSQPDRAKGTEAFF | TGCGCCAGCAGCCAACCCGACAGGGCGAAGGGCACTGAAGCTTTCTTT
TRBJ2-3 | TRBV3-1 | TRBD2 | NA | CASSQDPLPAGGSADTQYF | TGTGCCAGCAGCCAAGACCCCCTCCCAGCGGGAGGGAGTGCAGATACGCAGTATTTT
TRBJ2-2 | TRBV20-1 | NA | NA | CSAAEPGLPGELFF | TGCAGTGCTGCCGAACCGGGCCTACCCGGGGAGCTGTTTTTT
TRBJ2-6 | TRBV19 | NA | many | CASLVTSGANVLTF | TGTGCCAGTTTGGTGACGTCTGGGGCCAACGTCCTGACTTTC
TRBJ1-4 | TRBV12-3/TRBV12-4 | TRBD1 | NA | CASRGQGWNEKLFF | TGTGCCAGCAGGGGACAGGGGTGGAATGAAAAACTGTTTTTT
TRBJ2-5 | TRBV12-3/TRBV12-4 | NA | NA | CASSFSPRGQYF | TGTGCCAGCAGTTTTTCCCCCCGGGGCCAGTACTTC
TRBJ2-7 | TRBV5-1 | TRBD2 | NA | CASSVGTSGRDEQYF | TGCGCCAGCAGCGTCGGGACTAGCGGGAGGGACGAGCAGTACTTC
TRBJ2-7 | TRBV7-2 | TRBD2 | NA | CASLTWREVYEQYF | TGTGCCAGCCTTACGTGGCGGGAGGTTTACGAGCAGTACTTC
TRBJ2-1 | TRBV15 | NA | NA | CATSWQGRNEQFF | TGTGCCACCAGCTGGCAGGGGAGGAATGAGCAGTTCTTC
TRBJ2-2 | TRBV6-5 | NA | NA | CATLVVAATGELFF | TGTGCCACCCTCGTGGTAGCGGCTACCGGGGAGCTGTTTTTT
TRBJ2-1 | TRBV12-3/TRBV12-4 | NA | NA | CASSLVGQYNEQFF | TGTGCCAGCAGTTTAGTTGGGCAGTACAATGAGCAGTTCTTC
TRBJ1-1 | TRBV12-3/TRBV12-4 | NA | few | CASNFNTEAFF | TGTGCCAGCAACTTTAACACTGAAGCTTTCTTT
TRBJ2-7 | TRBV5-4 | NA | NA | CASSPGPTASYEQYF | TGTGCCAGCAGCCCCGGACCGACAGCCAGCTACGAGCAGTACTTC
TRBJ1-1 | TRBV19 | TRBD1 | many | CASQTTGVAEAFF | TGTGCCAGCCAAACGACAGGGGTGGCTGAAGCTTTCTTT
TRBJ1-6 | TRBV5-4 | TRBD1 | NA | CASSWTGDIAPLHF | TGTGCCAGCAGCTGGACAGGGGATATTGCACCCCTCCACTTT
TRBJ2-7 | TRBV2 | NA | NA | CASSPRTATYEQYF | TGTGCCAGCAGTCCTCGGACAGCCACCTACGAGCAGTACTTC
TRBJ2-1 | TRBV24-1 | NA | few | CATSEGTAGSYNEQFF | TGTGCCACCAGTGAAGGAACAGCAGGGTCCTACAATGAGCAGTTCTTC
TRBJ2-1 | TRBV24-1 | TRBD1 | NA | CATSSSGGGQGAGREQFF | TGTGCCACCAGCTCGAGCGGAGGGGGACAGGGGGCAGGCCGGGAGCAGTTCTTC
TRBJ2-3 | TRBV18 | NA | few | CASSPGGRGADTQYF | TGTGCCAGCTCACCTGGGGGGCGAGGTGCAGATACGCAGTATTTT
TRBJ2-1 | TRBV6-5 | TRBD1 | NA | CASSTRDRARDEQFF | TGTGCCAGCAGTACCCGGGACAGGGCCCGGGATGAGCAGTTCTTC
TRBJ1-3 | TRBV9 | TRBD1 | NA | CASSASPARGLAGNTIYF | TGTGCCAGCAGCGCATCCCCTGCCAGGGGGTTGGCCGGAAACACCATATATTTT
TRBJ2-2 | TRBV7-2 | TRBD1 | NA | CASSPRTGRNTGELFF | TGTGCCAGCAGTCCACGGACAGGGAGGAACACCGGGGAGCTGTTTTTT
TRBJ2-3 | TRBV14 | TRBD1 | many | CASSPTDRRLTDTQYF | TGTGCCAGCAGCCCGACGGACAGGCGATTAACAGATACGCAGTATTTT
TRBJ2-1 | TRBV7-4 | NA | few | CASSPTGVAAYKNEQFF | TGTGCCAGCAGCCCCACAGGCGTAGCGGCGTATAAAAATGAGCAGTTCTTC
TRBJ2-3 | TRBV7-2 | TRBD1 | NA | CASSPGQGAGADTQYF | TGTGCCAGCAGCCCCGGACAGGGGGCAGGCGCAGATACGCAGTATTTT
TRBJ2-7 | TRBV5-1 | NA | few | CASSPRVTDYEQYF | TGCGCCAGCAGCCCCCGGGTCACAGACTACGAGCAGTACTTC
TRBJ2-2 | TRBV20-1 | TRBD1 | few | CSAADRGKTGELFF | TGCAGTGCTGCGGACAGGGGCAAGACCGGGGAGCTGTTTTTT
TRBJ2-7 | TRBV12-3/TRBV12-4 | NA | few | CASSSGLSHEQYF | TGTGCCAGCAGTTCAGGCCTTAGCCACGAGCAGTACTTC
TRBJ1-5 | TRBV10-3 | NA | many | CAISDRNQPQHF | TGTGCCATCAGTGACAGGAATCAGCCCCAGCATTTT
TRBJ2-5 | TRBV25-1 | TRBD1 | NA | CASSDGGRGLQETQYF | TGTGCCAGCAGTGACGGGGGCAGGGGGCTACAAGAGACCCAGTACTTC
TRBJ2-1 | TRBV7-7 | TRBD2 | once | CASSLVAGDSNEQFF | TGTGCCAGCAGCTTAGTGGCGGGGGACTCCAATGAGCAGTTCTTC
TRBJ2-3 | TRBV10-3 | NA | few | CATGLDLSTDTQYF | TGTGCCACCGGATTGGACCTAAGCACAGATACGCAGTATTTT
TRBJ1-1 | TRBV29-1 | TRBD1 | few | CSVQGAGMNTEAFF | TGCAGCGTTCAGGGGGCCGGAATGAACACTGAAGCTTTCTTT
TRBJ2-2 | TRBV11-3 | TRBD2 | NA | CASSLTGLAETGELFF | TGTGCCAGCAGCCTAACGGGACTAGCGGAGACCGGGGAGCTGTTTTTT
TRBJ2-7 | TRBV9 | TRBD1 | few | CASSVGGQGSEQYF | TGTGCCAGCAGCGTAGGGGGACAGGGGAGCGAGCAGTACTTC
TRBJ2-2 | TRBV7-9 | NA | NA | CASSLGARRITGELFF | TGTGCCAGCAGCTTAGGAGCGCGCAGGATCACCGGGGAGCTGTTTTTT
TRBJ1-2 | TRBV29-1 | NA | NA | CSVEGFRGAGYTF | TGCAGCGTTGAAGGCTTCCGAGGGGCTGGCTACACCTTC
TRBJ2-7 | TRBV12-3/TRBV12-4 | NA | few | CASSLANARYEQYF | TGTGCCAGCAGTTTAGCAAACGCTAGGTACGAGCAGTACTTC
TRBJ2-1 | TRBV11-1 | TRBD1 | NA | CASSGDRVANNEQFF | TGTGCCAGCAGTGGCGACAGGGTTGCCAACAATGAGCAGTTCTTC
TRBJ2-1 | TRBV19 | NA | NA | CASSIFHNEQFF | TGTGCCAGTAGTATCTTCCACAATGAGCAGTTCTTC
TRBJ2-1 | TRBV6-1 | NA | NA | CASSGSGDLNEQFF | TGTGCCAGCAGTGGCAGCGGCGACTTAAATGAGCAGTTCTTC
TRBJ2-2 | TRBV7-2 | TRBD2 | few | CASSFGTSGTGELFF | TGTGCCAGCAGCTTCGGGACTAGCGGGACCGGGGAGCTGTTTTTT
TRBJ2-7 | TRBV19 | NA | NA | CASAPGASSAPEQYF | TGTGCCAGTGCTCCCGGGGCCTCATCCGCTCCCGAGCAGTACTTC
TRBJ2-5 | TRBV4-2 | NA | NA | CASSQDSGVLETQYF | TGTGCCAGCAGCCAAGATTCGGGGGTGTTGGAGACCCAGTACTTC
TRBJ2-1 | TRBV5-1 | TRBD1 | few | CASSLIGQGENNEQFF | TGCGCCAGCAGCTTGATCGGACAGGGGGAAAACAATGAGCAGTTCTTC
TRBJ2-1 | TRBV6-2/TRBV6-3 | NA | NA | CASSGNLGYEQFF | TGTGCCAGCAGTGGGAACCTAGGATATGAGCAGTTCTTC
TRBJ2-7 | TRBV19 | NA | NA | CASSSNGRYEQYF | TGTGCCAGTAGTAGCAACGGACGCTACGAGCAGTACTTC
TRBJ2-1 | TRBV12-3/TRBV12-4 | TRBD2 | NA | CASSFAGVGYNEQFF | TGTGCCAGCAGTTTCGCGGGGGTAGGGTACAATGAGCAGTTCTTC
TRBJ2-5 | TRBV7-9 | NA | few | CASSPRVARETQYF | TGTGCCAGCAGCCCCAGGGTCGCTCGAGAGACCCAGTACTTC
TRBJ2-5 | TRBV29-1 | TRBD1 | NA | CSVDPRDREYETQYF | TGCAGCGTTGACCCCCGGGACAGGGAGTATGAGACCCAGTACTTC
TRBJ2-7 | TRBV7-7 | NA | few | CASSLGPWGSEQYF | TGTGCTAGCAGCTTAGGCCCTTGGGGAAGCGAGCAGTACTTC
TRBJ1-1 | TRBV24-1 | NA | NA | CATSASDSTRGTEAFF | TGTGCCACCAGTGCTTCGGACAGCACTCGGGGCACTGAAGCTTTCTTT
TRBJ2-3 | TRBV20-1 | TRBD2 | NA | CSAGLAGEGTDTQYF | TGCAGTGCTGGACTAGCGGGGGAAGGCACAGATACGCAGTATTTT